Listed here is a single TCR beta chain. The sample is drawn from a study of shared clonotypes between healthy human individuals. Study information: Each donor's CD8 memory used one plate, CD8 naive two, each CD4 subset three.

Per the germline V gene, CDR1 is SGHVS and CDR2 is FNYEAQ. The CDR3 runs 15 residues. V shed 4 bases, J shed 5 bases, and the junction held 10 bases outside the gene matches. Assay execution took place at the deep level. Assay used: immunoSEQ multiplex PCR; TCRdb lists only in-frame clones, some missing. The profile covers some 1.5 million clones, with 95% to 99% appearing a single time and 0.4% to 0.55% taken by the ten largest. This receptor was obtained from a man aged 30-40 years in good health. The material sequenced was naive CD4+ T cells sorted from blood. Subset of the sample: CD45RA+ positively selected. V gene TRBV7-6 combines with J gene TRBJ2-5; TRBD1 aligns across 7 bases. In nucleotides, the CDR3 is TGTGCCAGCAGCTCCCCAGACAGGGAGTGGGAGACCCAGTACTTC. It translates to CASSSPDREWETQYF.